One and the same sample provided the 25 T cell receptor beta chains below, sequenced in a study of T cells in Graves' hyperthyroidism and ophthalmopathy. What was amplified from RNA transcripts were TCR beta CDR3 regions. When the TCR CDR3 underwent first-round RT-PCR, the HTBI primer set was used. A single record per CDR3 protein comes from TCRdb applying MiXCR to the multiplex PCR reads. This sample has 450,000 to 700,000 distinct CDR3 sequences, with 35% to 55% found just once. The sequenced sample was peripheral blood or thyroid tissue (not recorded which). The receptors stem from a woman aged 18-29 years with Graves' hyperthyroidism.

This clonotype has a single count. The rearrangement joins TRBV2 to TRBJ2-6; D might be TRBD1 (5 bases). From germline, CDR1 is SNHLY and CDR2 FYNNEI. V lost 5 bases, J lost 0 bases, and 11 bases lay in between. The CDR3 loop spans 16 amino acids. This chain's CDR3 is CASSTDRDSGANVLTF. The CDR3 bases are TGTGCCAGCAGTACTGACAGAGACTCTGGGGCCAACGTCCTGACTTTC.

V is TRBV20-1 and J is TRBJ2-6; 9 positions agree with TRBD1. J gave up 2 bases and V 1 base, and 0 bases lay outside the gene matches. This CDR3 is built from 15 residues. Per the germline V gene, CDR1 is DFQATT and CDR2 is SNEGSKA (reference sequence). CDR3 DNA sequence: TGCAGTGCTAGAGGACAGGGGGCTGGGGCCAACGTCCTGACTTTC. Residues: CSARGQGAGANVLTF.

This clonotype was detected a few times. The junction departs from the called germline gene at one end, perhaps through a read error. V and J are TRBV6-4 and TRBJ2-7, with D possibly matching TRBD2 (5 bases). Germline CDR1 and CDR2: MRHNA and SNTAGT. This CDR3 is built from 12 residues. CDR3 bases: TGTGCCAGCAGTGAAAGCACCGGGGAGCTGTACTTC. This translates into CASSESTGELYF.

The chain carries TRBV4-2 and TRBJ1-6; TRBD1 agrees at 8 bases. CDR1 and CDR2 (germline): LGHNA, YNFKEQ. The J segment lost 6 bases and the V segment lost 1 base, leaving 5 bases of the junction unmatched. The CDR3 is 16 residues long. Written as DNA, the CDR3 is TGTGCCAGCAGCCAAGTGGCGGGACAGGTTAATTCACCCCTCCACTTT. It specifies CASSQVAGQVNSPLHF.

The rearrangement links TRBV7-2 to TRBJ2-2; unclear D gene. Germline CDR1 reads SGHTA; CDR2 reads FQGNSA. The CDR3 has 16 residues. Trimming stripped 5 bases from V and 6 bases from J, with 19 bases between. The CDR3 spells CASSLLIPLFAGELFF. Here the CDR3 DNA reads TGTGCCAGCAGCCTTCTAATTCCCCTTTTCGCCGGGGAGCTGTTTTTT.

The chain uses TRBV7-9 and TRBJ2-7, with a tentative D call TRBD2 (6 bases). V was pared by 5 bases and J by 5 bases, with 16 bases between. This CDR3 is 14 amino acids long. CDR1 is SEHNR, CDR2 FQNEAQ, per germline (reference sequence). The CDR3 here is CASSTRRGLNEQYF. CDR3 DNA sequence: TGTGCCAGCAGCACCCGCCGGGGACTCAACGAGCAGTACTTC. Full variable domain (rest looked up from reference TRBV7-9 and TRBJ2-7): DTGVSQNPRHKITKRGQNVTFRCDPISEHNRLYWYRQTLGQGPEFLTYFQNEAQLEKSRLLSDRFSAERPKGSFSTLEIQRTEQGDSAMYLCASSTRRGLNEQYFGPGTRLTVT.

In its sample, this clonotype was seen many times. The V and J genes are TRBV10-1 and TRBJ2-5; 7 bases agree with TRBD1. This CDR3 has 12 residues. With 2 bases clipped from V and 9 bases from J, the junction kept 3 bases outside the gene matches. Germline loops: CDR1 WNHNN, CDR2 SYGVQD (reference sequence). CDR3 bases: TGCGCCAGCAGTGAGGGAAGGGGGCCCCAGTACTTC. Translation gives CASSEGRGPQYF.

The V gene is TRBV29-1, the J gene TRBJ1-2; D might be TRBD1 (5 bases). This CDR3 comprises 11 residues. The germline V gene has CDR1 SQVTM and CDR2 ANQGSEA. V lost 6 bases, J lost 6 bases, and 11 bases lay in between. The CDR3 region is CSVPGGDGYTF. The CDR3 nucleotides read TGCAGCGTCCCTGGGGGTGATGGCTACACCTTC.

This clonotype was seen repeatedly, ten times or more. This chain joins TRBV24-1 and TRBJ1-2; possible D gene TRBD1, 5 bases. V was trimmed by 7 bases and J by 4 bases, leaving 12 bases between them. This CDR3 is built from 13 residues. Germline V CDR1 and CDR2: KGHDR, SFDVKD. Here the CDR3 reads CATSRRESYGYTF. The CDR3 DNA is TGTGCCACCAGCCGCAGGGAGAGCTATGGCTACACCTTC.

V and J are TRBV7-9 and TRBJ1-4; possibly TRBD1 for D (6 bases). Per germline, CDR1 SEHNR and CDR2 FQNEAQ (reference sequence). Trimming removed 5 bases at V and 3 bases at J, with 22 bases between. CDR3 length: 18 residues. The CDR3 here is CASSQAGGAGGANEKLFF. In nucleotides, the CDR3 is TGTGCCAGCAGCCAGGCCGGGGGGGCTGGTGGAGCTAATGAAAAACTGTTTTTT. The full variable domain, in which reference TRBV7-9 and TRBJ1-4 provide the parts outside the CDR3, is DTGVSQNPRHKITKRGQNVTFRCDPISEHNRLYWYRQTLGQGPEFLTYFQNEAQLEKSRLLSDRFSAERPKGSFSTLEIQRTEQGDSAMYLCASSQAGGAGGANEKLFFGSGTQLSVL.

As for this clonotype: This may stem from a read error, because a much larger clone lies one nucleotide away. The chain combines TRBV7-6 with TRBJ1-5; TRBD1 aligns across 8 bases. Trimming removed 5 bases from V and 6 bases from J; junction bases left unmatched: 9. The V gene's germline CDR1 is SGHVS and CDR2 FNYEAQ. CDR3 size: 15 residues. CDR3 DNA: TGTGCCAGCAGCCGGACAGGGCTTAACAGTCAGCCCCAGCATTTT. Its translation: CASSRTGLNSQPQHF.

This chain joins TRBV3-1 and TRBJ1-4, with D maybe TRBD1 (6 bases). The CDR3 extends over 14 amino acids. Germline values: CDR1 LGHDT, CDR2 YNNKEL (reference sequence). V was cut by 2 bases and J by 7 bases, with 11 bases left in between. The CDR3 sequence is CASSQSQGSEKLFF. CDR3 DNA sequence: TGTGCCAGCAGCCAATCCCAGGGGAGTGAAAAACTGTTTTTT.

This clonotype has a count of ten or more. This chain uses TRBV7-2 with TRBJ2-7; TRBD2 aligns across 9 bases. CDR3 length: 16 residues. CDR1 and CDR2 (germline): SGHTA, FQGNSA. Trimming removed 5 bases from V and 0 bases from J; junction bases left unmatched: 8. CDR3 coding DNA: TGTGCCAGCAGCCCAAAGAGGACTAGCGCCTCCTACGAGCAGTACTTC. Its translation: CASSPKRTSASYEQYF. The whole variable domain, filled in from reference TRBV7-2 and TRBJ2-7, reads GAGVSQSPSNKVTEKGKDVELRCDPISGHTALYWYRQSLGQGLEFLIYFQGNSAPDKSGLPSDRFSAERTGGSVSTLTIQRTQQEDSAVYLCASSPKRTSASYEQYFGPGTRLTVT.

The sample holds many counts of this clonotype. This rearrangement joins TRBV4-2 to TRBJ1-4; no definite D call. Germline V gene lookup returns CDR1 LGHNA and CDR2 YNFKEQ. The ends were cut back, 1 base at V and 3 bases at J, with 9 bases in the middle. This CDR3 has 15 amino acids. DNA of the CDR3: TGTGCCAGCAGCCAAGTTAAGGCCGCTAATGAAAAACTGTTTTTT. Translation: CASSQVKAANEKLFF.

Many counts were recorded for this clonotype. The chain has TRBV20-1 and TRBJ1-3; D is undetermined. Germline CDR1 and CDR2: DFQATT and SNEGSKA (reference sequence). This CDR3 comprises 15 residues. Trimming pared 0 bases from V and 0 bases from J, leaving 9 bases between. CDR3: CSARDYTASGNTIYF. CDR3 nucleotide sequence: TGCAGTGCTAGAGATTACACCGCCTCTGGAAACACCATATATTTT.

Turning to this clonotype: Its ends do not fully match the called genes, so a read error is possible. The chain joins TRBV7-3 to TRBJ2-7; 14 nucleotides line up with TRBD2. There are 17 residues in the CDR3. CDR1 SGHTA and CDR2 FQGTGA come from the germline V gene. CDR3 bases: TGTGCCAGCAGCATAACCGGGACTAGCGGGAGAAGCTACGAGCAGTACTTC. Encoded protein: CASSITGTSGRSYEQYF.

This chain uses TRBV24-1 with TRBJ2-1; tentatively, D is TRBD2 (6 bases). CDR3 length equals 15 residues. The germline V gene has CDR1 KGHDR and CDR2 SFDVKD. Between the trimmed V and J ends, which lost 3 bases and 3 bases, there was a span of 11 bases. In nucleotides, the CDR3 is TGTGCCACCAGTGATCGCCGGGGGTACTACAATGAGCAGTTCTTC. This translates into CATSDRRGYYNEQFF.

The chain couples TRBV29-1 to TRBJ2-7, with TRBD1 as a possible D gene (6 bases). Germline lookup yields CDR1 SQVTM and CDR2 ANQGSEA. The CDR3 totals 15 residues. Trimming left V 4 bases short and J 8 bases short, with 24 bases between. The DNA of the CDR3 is TGCAGCGTTGCCGAACAGGGATGGAGTCAGCCCCAGCAGTACTTC. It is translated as CSVAEQGWSQPQQYF.

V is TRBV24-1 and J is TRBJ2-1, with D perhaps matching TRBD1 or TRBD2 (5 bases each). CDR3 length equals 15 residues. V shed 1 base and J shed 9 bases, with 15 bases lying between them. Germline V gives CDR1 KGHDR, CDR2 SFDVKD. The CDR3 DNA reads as TGTGCCACCAGTGATTTCGAGGGTTTGACAGCTGAGCAGTTCTTC. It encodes CATSDFEGLTAEQFF.

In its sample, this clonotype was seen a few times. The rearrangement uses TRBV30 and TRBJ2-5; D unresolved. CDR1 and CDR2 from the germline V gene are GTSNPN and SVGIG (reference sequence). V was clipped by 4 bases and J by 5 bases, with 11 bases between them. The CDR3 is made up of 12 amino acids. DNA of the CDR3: TGTGCCTGGAACCCTACTGGGGAGACCCAGTACTTC. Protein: CAWNPTGETQYF.

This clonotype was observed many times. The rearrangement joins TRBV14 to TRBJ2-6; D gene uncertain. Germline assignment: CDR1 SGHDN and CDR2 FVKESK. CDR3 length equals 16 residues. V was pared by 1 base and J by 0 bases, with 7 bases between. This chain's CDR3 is CASSQVRNSGANVLTF. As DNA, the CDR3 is TGTGCCAGCAGCCAAGTCAGGAACTCTGGGGCCAACGTCCTGACTTTC.

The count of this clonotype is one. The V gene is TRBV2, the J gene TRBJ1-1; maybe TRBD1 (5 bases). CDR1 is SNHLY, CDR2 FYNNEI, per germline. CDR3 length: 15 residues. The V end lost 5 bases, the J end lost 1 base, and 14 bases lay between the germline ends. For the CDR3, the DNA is TGTGCCAGCAGTCCCCTAGGGGCGCGGAACACTGAAGCTTTCTTT. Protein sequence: CASSPLGARNTEAFF.

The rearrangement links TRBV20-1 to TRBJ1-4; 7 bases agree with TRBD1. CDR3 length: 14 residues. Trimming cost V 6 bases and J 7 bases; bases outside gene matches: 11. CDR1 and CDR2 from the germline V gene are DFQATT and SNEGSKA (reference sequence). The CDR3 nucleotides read TGCAGTGCCCCGGGACAGATGAACACTGAAAAACTGTTTTTT. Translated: CSAPGQMNTEKLFF.

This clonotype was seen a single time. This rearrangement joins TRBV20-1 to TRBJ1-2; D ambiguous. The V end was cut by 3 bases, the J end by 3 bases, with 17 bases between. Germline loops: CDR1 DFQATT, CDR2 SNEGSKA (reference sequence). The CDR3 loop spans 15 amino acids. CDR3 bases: TGCAGTGCTAGGGTAGCCTACGAGCAGTACTATGGCTACACCTTC. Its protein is CSARVAYEQYYGYTF.

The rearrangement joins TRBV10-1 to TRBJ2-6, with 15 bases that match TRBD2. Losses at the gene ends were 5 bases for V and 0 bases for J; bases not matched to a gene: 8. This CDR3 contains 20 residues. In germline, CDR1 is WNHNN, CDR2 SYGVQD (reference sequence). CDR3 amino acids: CASSTGTSGRSFSGANVLTF. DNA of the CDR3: TGCGCCAGCAGTACCGGGACTAGCGGGAGGTCATTCTCTGGGGCCAACGTCCTGACTTTC.